Following are 12 T cell receptor beta chains from one sample sequenced in a study of Ad26.COV2.S vaccination and SARS-CoV-2 variants. This table comes from immunoSEQ multiplex PCR, and its TCRdb copy is limited to in-frame clones, with some not included. The profile shows about 350,000 clones, roughly nine tenths of them singletons. Treatment in this sample: approximately 18 received Ad26.COV2.S at low or high dose, single or two shots; about 5 received placebo; per-sample allocation not given. Specimen acquisition occurred on day 63 following the initial vaccine or placebo injection. The specimen was peripheral blood, collected in a trial of Ad26.COV2.S vaccine versus placebo. All receptors come from a person between 18 and 65 years old who received the Ad26.COV2.S COVID-19 vaccine or a placebo.

The rearrangement joins TRBV2 to TRBJ1-2; D is ambiguous. The V gene's germline CDR1 is SNHLY and CDR2 FYNNEI. Trimming left V 10 bases short and J 2 bases short, with 20 bases between. The CDR3 has 15 amino acids. The CDR3 DNA is TGTGCCACCCGTGGAGGAGCCGGACCGAACTATGGCTACACCTTC. Its protein product is CATRGGAGPNYGYTF.

The rearrangement joins TRBV6-1 to TRBJ2-2; D remains unclear. V dropped 3 bases and J dropped 4 bases, with 12 bases sitting between them. CDR1 and CDR2 (germline): MNHNS, SASEGT. This CDR3 contains 15 residues. The CDR3 nucleotides read TGTGCCAGCAGTGAGGACCCCCGAAGCACCGGGGAGCTGTTTTTT. It is translated as CASSEDPRSTGELFF.

The chain combines TRBV5-4 with TRBJ1-2; perhaps TRBD1 as D (5 bases). The CDR3 has 17 amino acids. V lost 4 bases and J 4 bases, leaving 23 bases between the germline ends. CDR1 SGHNT and CDR2 YYREEE come from the germline V gene (reference sequence). This CDR3 reads CASSPPGTDSVGYGYTF. The CDR3 DNA sequence: TGTGCCAGCAGCCCGCCCGGGACTGACTCGGTAGGCTATGGCTACACCTTC.

In its sample, this clone was seen once. The rearrangement uses TRBV5-4 and TRBJ2-1; tentative D call: TRBD1 (7 bases). The CDR3 runs 15 residues. Per germline, CDR1 SGHNT and CDR2 YYREEE (reference sequence). V lost 4 bases to trimming and J lost 4 bases, with 15 bases between them. For the CDR3, the DNA is TGTGCCAGCAGCGCGGGACAGACCAATTACAATGAGCAGTTCTTC. Amino acids: CASSAGQTNYNEQFF.

The J gene is TRBJ2-2, the V gene TRBV5-6; 8 positions agree with TRBD1. There are 16 residues in the CDR3. V was clipped by 4 bases and J by 0 bases; unmatched bases: 5. Per the germline V gene, CDR1 is SGHDT and CDR2 is YYEEEE. The chain's CDR3 is CASSIRDRPNTGELFF. CDR3 DNA sequence: TGTGCCAGCAGCATACGGGACAGGCCGAACACCGGGGAGCTGTTTTTT.

V is TRBV5-1 and J is TRBJ1-2; 7 bases fit TRBD1. Germline V gives CDR1 SGHRS, CDR2 YFSETQ. The CDR3 runs 16 residues. V lost 1 base to trimming and J lost 7 bases; unmatched junction nucleotides: 13. For the CDR3, the DNA is TGCGCCAGCAGCTTGTTGCCAGCAGGGGGTAATACTGGCTACACCTTC. It codes for CASSLLPAGGNTGYTF.

The genes are TRBV6-2 or TRBV6-3 and TRBJ1-3; D gene uncertain. CDR3 length: 13 amino acids. Germline loops: CDR1 MNHEY, CDR2 SVGEGT. Trimming shortened V by 4 bases and J by 4 bases, and 8 bases separated the two germline ends. The chain's CDR3 is CASSSMGGNTIYF. CDR3 coding DNA: TGTGCCAGCAGTTCGATGGGAGGAAACACCATATATTTT.

The chain is built from TRBV27 and TRBJ2-5; the match to TRBD1 covers 8 bases. J lost 5 bases, V lost 5 bases, and 7 bases had no gene match. There are 14 residues in the CDR3. Germline V gene data show CDR1 as MNHEY and CDR2 as SMNVEV (reference sequence). CDR3 sequence (DNA): TGTGCCAGCAGTACCCGACAGGGGTGGGAGACCCAGTACTTC. Translating gives CASSTRQGWETQYF.

This clone has only one observation. The genes are TRBV7-2 and TRBJ2-5; 10 bases are a match to TRBD2. The CDR3 has 19 residues. In germline, CDR1 is SGHTA, CDR2 FQGNSA. With 2 bases clipped from V and 6 bases from J, the junction kept 18 bases outside the gene matches. CDR3 nucleotide sequence: TGTGCCAGCAGCTTATACGTCAGCGGGGGGGCCGTGAAAACCAAGACCCAGTACTTC. Its protein product is CASSLYVSGGAVKTKTQYF.

This chain links TRBV19 with TRBJ1-3; tentative D call: TRBD1 (5 bases). Per the germline V gene, CDR1 is LNHDA and CDR2 is SQIVND (reference sequence). Trimming cost V 5 bases and J 0 bases, with 8 bases left between them. CDR3 length: 14 amino acids. The CDR3: CASSPQVSGNTIYF. The CDR3 nucleotides read TGTGCCAGTAGTCCACAGGTCTCTGGAAACACCATATATTTT.

This clone was observed many times. The chain uses TRBV9 and TRBJ2-1, with 9 bases identical to TRBD2. The CDR3 is 15 amino acids. The germline gives CDR1 SGDLS, CDR2 YYNGEE. Trimming removed 4 bases from V and 2 bases from J; junction bases left unmatched: 4. The CDR3 reads CASSPREGPYNEQFF. The CDR3 DNA sequence: TGTGCCAGCAGCCCGCGGGAGGGCCCCTACAATGAGCAGTTCTTC.

This chain joins TRBV6-2 or TRBV6-3 and TRBJ2-1; D gene ambiguous. Germline-derived CDR1 and CDR2 are MNHEY and SVGEGT. The CDR3 totals 13 residues. Trimming took off 3 bases at V and 6 bases at J, with 9 bases between the two ends. DNA for the CDR3: TGTGCCAGCAGTTATCCCGGGTTCAATGAGCAGTTCTTC. It translates to CASSYPGFNEQFF.